The next 22 T cell receptor beta chains were all read from a single sample in a study of cytomegalovirus exposure and HLA in healthy donors. Libraries were prepared by immunoSEQ multiplex PCR; TCRdb keeps only in-frame clonotypes and omits some of them. The sample has 250,000 to 300,000 clones; about 86% are singletons. Sequenced: PBMCs. The receptors were sampled from a young woman in good health and CMV-seronegative.

Points on this clone: A junction boundary mismatches the germline segment, possibly from a read error. This chain links TRBV11-3 with TRBJ2-7, with unresolved D. The germline V gene encodes CDR1 SGHNT and CDR2 YENEEA. This CDR3 has 13 amino acids. In DNA, the CDR3 is TGTGCCAGCGGCTTGGAGATCTCCTACGAGCAGTACTTC. Translation: CASGLEISYEQYF.

The V and J genes are TRBV6-5 and TRBJ2-4; D might be TRBD1 (6 bases). Germline loops: CDR1 MNHEY, CDR2 SVGAGI. CDR3 length equals 15 residues. V lost 5 bases and J lost 4, with 15 bases in between. CDR3 region: CASSHLGTLKNIQYF. DNA of the CDR3: TGTGCCAGCAGTCATCTCGGGACACTAAAAAACATTCAGTACTTC.

The J gene is TRBJ2-1, the V gene TRBV10-3; 8 bases fit TRBD2. Germline values: CDR1 ENHRY, CDR2 SYGVKD. This CDR3 region has 15 residues. The trim removed 6 bases at V and 5 bases at J, leaving 9 bases unmatched. The CDR3 DNA follows: TGTGCCATCAGCGCTGTATCGGGGGGGCACAATGAGCAGTTCTTC. This sequence encodes CAISAVSGGHNEQFF.

This chain uses TRBV5-6 with TRBJ2-7, with TRBD2 as a possible D gene (6 bases). The germline V gene encodes CDR1 SGHDT and CDR2 YYEEEE. CDR3 length equals 15 residues. Trimming removed 5 bases from V and 2 bases from J, with 17 bases in between. The CDR3 DNA reads as TGTGCCAGCAGTTCCTTCCGGGACTTCGCCTACGAGCAGTACTTC. Translation: CASSSFRDFAYEQYF.

The table lists this clone with a count of one. The chain couples TRBV5-1 to TRBJ2-3, with TRBD2 matching over 9 bases. V gave up 4 bases and J gave up 4 bases; unmatched junction bases: 7. The V gene's germline CDR1 is SGHRS and CDR2 YFSETQ. CDR3 length: 15 amino acids. The chain's CDR3 is CASSAGTSSADTQYF. DNA for the CDR3: TGCGCCAGCAGCGCCGGGACTAGCAGCGCAGATACGCAGTATTTT.

CDR3 region: CASSYSRGLGEQYF. The CDR3, as DNA: TGTGCCAGCAGTTACTCTAGGGGGCTGGGGGAGCAGTACTTC. The J gene is TRBJ2-7, the V gene TRBV6-6; 7 bases are a match to TRBD1. V trimming: 0 bases; J trimming: 7 bases; junction bases outside the gene matches: 6. The germline gives CDR1 MNHNY, CDR2 SVGAGI (reference sequence). This CDR3 spans 14 amino acids.

In this sample, this clone turned up many times. The chain combines TRBV2 with TRBJ1-2; D is possibly TRBD1 (6 bases). The CDR3 has 15 amino acids. The V end lost 6 bases, the J end lost 6 bases, and 20 bases lay between the germline ends. Germline assignment: CDR1 SNHLY and CDR2 FYNNEI. CDR3 in amino acids: CASRETGRLSDGYTF. As DNA, the CDR3 is TGTGCCAGCAGAGAAACAGGGCGCTTAAGTGATGGCTACACCTTC. Full variable domain (remainder filled in from reference TRBV2 and TRBJ1-2): EPEVTQTPSHQVTQMGQEVILRCVPISNHLYFYWYRQILGQKVEFLVSFYNNEISEKSEIFDDQFSVERPDGSNFTLKIRSTKLEDSAMYFCASRETGRLSDGYTFGSGTRLTVV.

J is TRBJ1-5 and V is TRBV7-8; 7 positions agree with TRBD1. The CDR3 length is 18 residues. Trimming removed 1 base from V and 6 bases from J; junction bases left unmatched: 15. The germline gives CDR1 SGHVS, CDR2 FQNEAQ. This CDR3 is CASSLGAGTAGRGQPQHF. The DNA of the CDR3 is TGTGCCAGCAGCTTAGGTGCCGGGACAGCAGGACGGGGTCAGCCCCAGCATTTT.

V usage is TRBV7-6 and J usage is TRBJ2-7, with 10 bases fitting TRBD2. The CDR3 contains 18 residues. Germline assignment: CDR1 SGHVS and CDR2 FNYEAQ. V trimming: 5 bases; J trimming: 9 bases; junction bases outside the gene matches: 22. Here the CDR3 DNA reads TGTGCCAGCAGCCCCGGGTCTAGCGGGAGTTTCCCATTCCATGGGCAGTACTTC. Encoded protein: CASSPGSSGSFPFHGQYF.

The chain joins TRBV9 to TRBJ2-5; TRBD1 aligns across 8 bases. The CDR3 is 16 amino acids. The germline CDR1 and CDR2 sequences are SGDLS and YYNGEE. Trimming took 4 bases from V and 5 from J; bases not matched to a gene: 13. CDR3 DNA sequence: TGTGCCAGCAGCCCCCGGGACAGGATCCGAGGGGAGACCCAGTACTTC. Its protein product is CASSPRDRIRGETQYF. Full variable domain (remainder filled in from reference TRBV9 and TRBJ2-5): DSGVTQTPKHLITATGQRVTLRCSPRSGDLSVYWYQQSLDQGLQFLIQYYNGEERAKGNILERFSAQQFPDLHSELNLSSLELGDSALYFCASSPRDRIRGETQYFGPGTRLLVL.

The genes are TRBV7-9 and TRBJ2-1, with 10 bases lining up with TRBD1. Losses at the gene ends were 5 bases for V and 8 bases for J; bases not matched to a gene: 15. This CDR3 is 17 amino acids long. Per germline, CDR1 SEHNR and CDR2 FQNEAQ (reference sequence). CDR3 DNA sequence: TGTGCCAGCAGCATAAGACAGGGGGCGTCCGTCATCCATGAGCAGTTCTTC. Translation: CASSIRQGASVIHEQFF.

The chain has TRBV5-4 and TRBJ2-1; 12 bases are a match to TRBD1. Germline loops: CDR1 SGHNT, CDR2 YYREEE (reference sequence). V lost 0 bases to trimming and J lost 7 bases; unmatched junction nucleotides: 5. The CDR3 contains 16 residues. This CDR3 is CASSLEAGQGANEQFF. The CDR3 DNA reads TGTGCCAGCAGCTTGGAGGCGGGACAGGGGGCAAATGAGCAGTTCTTC.

V is TRBV15 and J is TRBJ1-5, with a tentative D call TRBD1 (5 bases). V lost 0 bases, J lost 6 bases, and 15 bases lay in between. The CDR3 length is 16 residues. Germline loops: CDR1 LNHNV, CDR2 YYDKDF (reference sequence). The CDR3 sequence: CATSRDRAGIGQPQHF. In nucleotides, the CDR3 is TGTGCCACCAGCAGAGATCGGGCAGGGATCGGTCAGCCCCAGCATTTT.

The chain couples TRBV6-5 to TRBJ1-1, with D tentatively TRBD1 (6 bases). Germline CDR1 and CDR2: MNHEY and SVGAGI. Trimming removed 4 bases at V and 5 bases at J, with 17 bases between. The CDR3 contains 15 residues. The CDR3 coding sequence is TGTGCCAGCAGTTTGGCCCTCTCCAGGGGTACTGAAGCTTTCTTT. Its protein is CASSLALSRGTEAFF.

The chain recombines TRBV2 with TRBJ2-1, with 10 bases aligning to TRBD2. Trimming cost V 5 bases and J 8 bases; bases outside gene matches: 12. CDR3 length: 16 amino acids. CDR1 and CDR2 from the germline V gene are SNHLY and FYNNEI. The CDR3 reads CASSSTFSGGTDEQFF. The CDR3 coding sequence is TGTGCCAGCAGTTCTACCTTTAGCGGGGGGACGGATGAGCAGTTCTTC.

The rearrangement uses TRBV4-3 and TRBJ2-7; 9 bases fit TRBD1. Germline V gene lookup returns CDR1 LGHNA and CDR2 YSLEER. The CDR3 has 17 amino acids. The V segment lost 2 bases and the J segment 5 bases; nucleotides outside the gene matches: 13. The CDR3: CASSQHHYRGHGHEQYF. For the CDR3, the DNA is TGCGCCAGCAGCCAACACCACTACAGGGGGCATGGTCACGAGCAGTACTTC.

The J gene is TRBJ1-1, the V gene TRBV4-2; possibly TRBD1 for D (6 bases). This CDR3 has 12 residues. Per the germline V gene, CDR1 is LGHNA and CDR2 is YNFKEQ. V gave up 1 base and J gave up 10 bases, with 10 bases separating them. The CDR3 loop is CASSQGRGRAFF. CDR3 bases: TGTGCCAGCAGCCAAGGAAGGGGGAGAGCTTTCTTT.

The chain employs TRBV5-4 and TRBJ2-1, with a tentative D call TRBD2 (6 bases). This CDR3 has 16 residues. The V end was cut by 0 bases, the J end by 2 bases, with 12 bases between. From germline, CDR1 is SGHNT and CDR2 YYREEE (reference sequence). CDR3 amino acids: CASSLAGAGTYNEQFF. The DNA for the CDR3 is TGTGCCAGCAGCTTGGCCGGGGCGGGGACCTACAATGAGCAGTTCTTC.

The chain is built from TRBV5-8 and TRBJ2-3; 8 nucleotides line up with TRBD1. The CDR3 covers 14 residues. Germline V gene data show CDR1 as SGHTS and CDR2 as YDEGEE. V lost 4 bases and J lost 1; bases outside the gene matches: 2. The CDR3 loop reads CASSPGQGTDTQYF. DNA of the CDR3: TGTGCCAGCAGCCCGGGACAGGGCACAGATACGCAGTATTTT.

V is TRBV7-2 and J is TRBJ2-1, with TRBD2 identical over 10 bases. This CDR3 has 16 residues. The V and J ends lost 5 bases and 3 bases, in that order; junction bases with no gene match: 7. Germline loops: CDR1 SGHTA, CDR2 FQGNSA. This chain's CDR3 is CASSPWTSGVYNEQFF. The CDR3 DNA reads as TGTGCCAGCAGCCCTTGGACTAGCGGAGTCTACAATGAGCAGTTCTTC. The complete variable domain, with remaining parts taken from reference TRBV7-2 and TRBJ2-1, reads GAGVSQSPSNKVTEKGKDVELRCDPISGHTALYWYRQSLGQGLEFLIYFQGNSAPDKSGLPSDRFSAERTGGSVSTLTIQRTQQEDSAVYLCASSPWTSGVYNEQFFGPGTRLTVL.

The chain links TRBV2 to TRBJ2-1, with TRBD2 matching over 11 bases. The CDR3 sequence is 16 residues long. The ends lost 0 bases at V and 4 bases at J; junction bases unmatched: 2. In germline, CDR1 is SNHLY, CDR2 FYNNEI. CDR3 sequence: CASSEAIAGGYNEQFF. The CDR3 DNA reads TGTGCCAGCAGTGAAGCGATAGCGGGGGGGTACAATGAGCAGTTCTTC.

This clone was picked up one time. The chain has TRBV20-1 and TRBJ2-3; D remains unclear. Germline V gene lookup returns CDR1 DFQATT and CDR2 SNEGSKA (reference sequence). The V and J ends lost 5 bases and 7 bases respectively, with 7 bases between them. CDR3 length equals 10 residues. The CDR3 here is CSASQYTQYF. The CDR3, as DNA: TGCAGTGCTTCCCAGTATACGCAGTATTTT.